This TCR beta chain was retrieved from a study of blood T cell repertoires in COVID-19. Study in general: From T cells, B-cell-depleted T cells, or PBMCs came the material, which was cDNA or gDNA.

Original methodology: Amplification of reference gene primers provided the estimated nucleated cell counts. The repertoire was sequenced with immunoSEQ multiplex PCR; TCRdb's copy has only in-frame clones and lacks some. V and J calls and clone size come straight from that table; D and trimming were deduced from the DNA. The table has fewer than 45,000 clones, about three quarters seen once; the top ten hold approximately 30%. Germline V CDR1 and CDR2: SGHNT, YENEEA. CDR3 length equals 17 residues. V dropped 4 bases and J dropped 3; count of bases not matched to a gene: 7. Sequences were obtained from peripheral blood. The chain links TRBV11-3 to TRBJ2-5, with TRBD2 matching 14 bases. This receptor was identified in a man aged 55 to 70 with acute or convalescent COVID-19. CDR3 amino acids: CASSWTTSGRAKETQYF. Here the CDR3 DNA reads TGTGCCAGCAGCTGGACGACTAGCGGGAGGGCTAAAGAGACCCAGTACTTC.